The present TCR beta chain was sequenced within a study of post-analysis software for immune sequencing data. Study background: Courses of disease covered relapsing-remitting, secondary progressive and progressive-relapsing multiple sclerosis.

Comment on this clonotype: The antigen remains unidentified.

This CDR3 has 14 residues. In germline, CDR1 is SGDLS, CDR2 YYNGEE. Trimming took 4 bases from V and 0 from J, leaving 10 bases between them. General study results and limits: Patients had higher frequencies than controls of five TRBV segments, including TRBV5-6, TRBV5-1 and TRBV20-1. Normalized Chao1 diversity was significantly reduced in patients versus controls. Co-batched samples clustered tightly together by F measure.

The TCR beta cDNA libraries contained unique molecular identifiers. T cells numbering roughly 1 to 10 million yielded approximately 500,000 cDNA molecules. A single record per CDR3 protein comes from TCRdb applying MiXCR to the PCR reads. The repertoire holds about 800,000 distinct CDR3 sequences, with roughly 29% as singletons. The specimen sequenced was blood. The receptor comes from a girl between 10 and 17 years old with multiple sclerosis. The chain carries TRBV9 and TRBJ1-2, with a weak D call TRBD1 (5 bases). The chain's CDR3 is CASSPGATNYGYTF. In DNA form, the CDR3 reads TGTGCCAGCAGCCCCGGGGCCACTAACTATGGCTACACCTTC.